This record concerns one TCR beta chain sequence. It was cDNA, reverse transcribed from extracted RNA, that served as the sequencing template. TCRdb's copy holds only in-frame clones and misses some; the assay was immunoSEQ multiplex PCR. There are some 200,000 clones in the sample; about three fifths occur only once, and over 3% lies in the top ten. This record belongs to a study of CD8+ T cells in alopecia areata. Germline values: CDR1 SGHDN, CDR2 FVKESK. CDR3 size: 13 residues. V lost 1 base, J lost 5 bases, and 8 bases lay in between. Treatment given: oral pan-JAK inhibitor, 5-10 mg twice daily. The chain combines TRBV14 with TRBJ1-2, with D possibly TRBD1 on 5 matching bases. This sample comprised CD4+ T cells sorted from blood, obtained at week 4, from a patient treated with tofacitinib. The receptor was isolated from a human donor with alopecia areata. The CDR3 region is CASSQGQNYGYTF. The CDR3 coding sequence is TGTGCCAGCAGCCAAGGACAGAATTATGGCTACACCTTC.